Presented here are 12 T cell receptor beta chains from one specimen sequenced in a study of T cells in Graves' hyperthyroidism and ophthalmopathy (dated by TCRdb to between 2017 and 2020). Library construction relied on multiplex PCR. The run used an Illumina HiSeq 2000. The TCR beta CDR3 regions were amplified from RNA transcripts. The first round of RT-PCR for the TCR CDR3 was performed with the HTBI primer set and the Qiagen OneStep RT-PCR kit. TCRdb reran the public reads through fastp at Q25 and MiXCR, keeping productive beta chains. Every entry covers one CDR3 protein and lists the most common genes and DNA from its rows. The sample has about 530,000 distinct CDR3 sequences on record, 15% to 20% of them singletons. The ten largest clones add up to around 17% of the sample. The source material was blood. These receptor sequences come from a woman between 18 and 29 years old with Graves' ophthalmopathy.

This clonotype was seen repeatedly, ten times or more. V and J are TRBV28 and TRBJ1-1; D not certain. The germline V gene encodes CDR1 MDHEN and CDR2 SYDVKM. V was trimmed by 5 bases and J by 6 bases, leaving 13 bases between them. The CDR3 is made up of 13 amino acids. Here the CDR3 reads CASSPWGQPEAFF. The CDR3 DNA reads TGTGCCAGCAGTCCGTGGGGTCAGCCTGAAGCTTTCTTT.

This clonotype was recorded at least ten times. This chain links TRBV7-2 with TRBJ2-5; 8 positions agree with TRBD2. The V and J ends lost 3 bases and 4 bases, in that order; junction bases with no gene match: 7. The CDR3 totals 15 residues. CDR1 is SGHTA, CDR2 FQGNSA, per germline. CDR3 sequence reads: CASSLSTGLAETQYF. The CDR3 DNA follows: TGTGCCAGCAGCTTGAGTACTGGACTAGCAGAGACCCAGTACTTC. The full variable domain, with the rest looked up from reference TRBV7-2 and TRBJ2-5, is GAGVSQSPSNKVTEKGKDVELRCDPISGHTALYWYRQSLGQGLEFLIYFQGNSAPDKSGLPSDRFSAERTGGSVSTLTIQRTQQEDSAVYLCASSLSTGLAETQYFGPGTRLLVL.

This clonotype occurred a few times. The V gene is TRBV6-1, the J gene TRBJ2-7; TRBD1 matches 9 bases. V dropped 5 bases and J dropped 7; count of bases not matched to a gene: 6. The CDR3 spans 13 residues. Germline values: CDR1 MNHNS, CDR2 SASEGT. The CDR3 sequence is CASSLGTGPEQYF. CDR3 in DNA: TGTGCCAGCAGTCTGGGGACAGGGCCGGAGCAGTACTTC.

This clonotype came up a few times. The chain uses TRBV6-1 and TRBJ1-5, with D tentatively TRBD1 (6 bases). V was cut by 0 bases and J by 7 bases, with 16 bases left in between. The germline CDR1 and CDR2 sequences are MNHNS and SASEGT. CDR3 length equals 16 residues. The CDR3 protein is CASSEAVVGGRQPQHF. As DNA, the CDR3 is TGTGCCAGCAGTGAAGCGGTGGTAGGGGGGAGACAGCCCCAGCATTTT.

At least ten counts were recorded for this clonotype. The chain uses TRBV5-1 and TRBJ2-1; the D gene is possibly TRBD2 (5 bases). The V gene lost 0 bases and the J gene lost 6 bases, with 16 bases spanning the gap. CDR3 length equals 16 residues. The germline CDR1 and CDR2 sequences are SGHRS and YFSETQ. The DNA of the CDR3 is TGCGCCAGCAGCTTGGTAGCGACGACGAGTGTCAATGAGCAGTTCTTC. Amino acid sequence: CASSLVATTSVNEQFF.

This clonotype was counted many times. The V gene is TRBV20-1, the J gene TRBJ2-3, with 15 positions matching TRBD2. With V trimmed by 3 bases and J by 0 bases, 13 bases remained unmatched. The germline CDR1 and CDR2 sequences are DFQATT and SNEGSKA (reference sequence). CDR3 size: 20 residues. The CDR3: CSASDGTSGGTRFSTDTQYF. The CDR3 nucleotides read TGCAGTGCTAGCGACGGGACTAGCGGGGGGACCCGTTTTAGCACAGATACGCAGTATTTT.

The chain employs TRBV2 and TRBJ2-5; perhaps TRBD1 as D (6 bases). The germline CDR1 and CDR2 sequences are SNHLY and FYNNEI. The CDR3 is made up of 14 amino acids. V was shortened by 8 bases and J by 1 base, with 14 bases between the two germline ends. The CDR3 sequence: CASSWTVTQETQYF. Here the CDR3 DNA reads TGTGCCAGCTCCTGGACAGTAACCCAAGAGACCCAGTACTTC.

This clonotype was seen only a few times. The chain carries TRBV20-1 and TRBJ2-7; D possibly corresponds to TRBD2 (7 bases). CDR3 length equals 15 residues. The V end lost 0 bases, the J end lost 0 bases, and 12 bases lay between the germline ends. CDR1 is DFQATT, CDR2 SNEGSKA, per germline (reference sequence). The DNA of the CDR3 is TGCAGTGCTAGAGATGCGGGGGCTAGCTCCTACGAGCAGTACTTC. This encodes CSARDAGASSYEQYF.

The chain employs TRBV20-1 and TRBJ1-2; D perhaps matches TRBD1 (6 bases). Deletions cut 6 bases from V and 2 bases from J, with 10 bases between. The CDR3 contains 12 residues. Germline V gene sequence: CDR1 DFQATT, CDR2 SNEGSKA (reference sequence). The CDR3 DNA sequence: TGCAGTGCCCGGACAGCGAACTATGGCTACACCTTC. This gives the protein CSARTANYGYTF.

This clonotype showed up many times. The chain has TRBV4-1 and TRBJ1-5; 10 nucleotides match TRBD1. The length of the CDR3 is 16 residues. After removal of 6 bases from V and 4 bases from J, the junction contained 9 bases not matched to a gene. CDR1 is MGHRA and CDR2 is YSYEKL in the germline V gene. The CDR3 region is CASSWGQGLPNQPQHF. The DNA for the CDR3 is TGCGCCAGCAGTTGGGGACAGGGGCTCCCTAATCAGCCCCAGCATTTT.

This clonotype was seen a handful of times. This chain links TRBV12-3 or TRBV12-4 with TRBJ1-1, with a weak D call TRBD1 (5 bases). Trimming took 5 bases from V and 10 from J, leaving 23 bases between them. The CDR3 covers 15 residues. This chain's CDR3 is CASSRTFRVNEGAFF. In DNA, the CDR3 is TGTGCCAGCAGTCGGACATTTAGAGTTAATGAGGGAGCTTTCTTT.

This clonotype was recorded once. The CDR3 is CASINVLAGGSSEQFF. As DNA, the CDR3 is TGTGCCAGCATCAACGTCCTAGCGGGGGGGTCTAGTGAGCAGTTCTTC. The chain combines TRBV11-2 with TRBJ2-1; 12 bases align to TRBD2. The CDR3 contains 16 residues. Germline lookup yields CDR1 SGHAT and CDR2 FQNNGV. V was clipped by 7 bases and J by 9 bases; unmatched bases: 13.